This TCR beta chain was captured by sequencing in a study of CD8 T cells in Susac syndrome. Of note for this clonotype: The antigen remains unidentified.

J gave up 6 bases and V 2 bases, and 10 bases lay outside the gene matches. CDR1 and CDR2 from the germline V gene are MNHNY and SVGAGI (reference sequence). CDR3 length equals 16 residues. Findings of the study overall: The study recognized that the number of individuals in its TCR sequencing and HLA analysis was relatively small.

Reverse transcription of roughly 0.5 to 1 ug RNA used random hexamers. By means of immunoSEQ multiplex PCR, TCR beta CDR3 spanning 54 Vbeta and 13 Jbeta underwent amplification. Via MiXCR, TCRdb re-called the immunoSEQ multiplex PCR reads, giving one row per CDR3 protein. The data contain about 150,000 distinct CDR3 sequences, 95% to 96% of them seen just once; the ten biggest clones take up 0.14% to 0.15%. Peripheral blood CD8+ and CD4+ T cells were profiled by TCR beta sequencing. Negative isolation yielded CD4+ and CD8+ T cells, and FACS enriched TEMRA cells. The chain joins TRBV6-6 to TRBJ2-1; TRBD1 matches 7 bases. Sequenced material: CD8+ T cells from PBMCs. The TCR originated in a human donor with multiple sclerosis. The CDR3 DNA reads TGTGCCAGCAGTTACACTCCACAGGGGAGAATCAATGAGCAGTTCTTC. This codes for CASSYTPQGRINEQFF.